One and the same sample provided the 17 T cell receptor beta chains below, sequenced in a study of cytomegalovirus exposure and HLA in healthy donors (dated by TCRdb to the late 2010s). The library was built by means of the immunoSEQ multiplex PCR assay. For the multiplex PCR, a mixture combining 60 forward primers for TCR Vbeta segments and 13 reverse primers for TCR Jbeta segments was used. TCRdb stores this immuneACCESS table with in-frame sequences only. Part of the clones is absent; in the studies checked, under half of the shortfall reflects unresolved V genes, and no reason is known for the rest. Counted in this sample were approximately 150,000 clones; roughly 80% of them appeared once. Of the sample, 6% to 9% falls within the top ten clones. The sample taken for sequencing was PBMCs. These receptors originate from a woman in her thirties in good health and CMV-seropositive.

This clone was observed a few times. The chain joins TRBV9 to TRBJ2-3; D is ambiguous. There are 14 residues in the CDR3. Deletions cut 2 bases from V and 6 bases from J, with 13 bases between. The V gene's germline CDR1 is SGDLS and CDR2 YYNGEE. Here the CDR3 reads CASSVATPGDTQYF. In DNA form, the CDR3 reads TGTGCCAGCAGCGTGGCGACCCCCGGGGATACGCAGTATTTT.

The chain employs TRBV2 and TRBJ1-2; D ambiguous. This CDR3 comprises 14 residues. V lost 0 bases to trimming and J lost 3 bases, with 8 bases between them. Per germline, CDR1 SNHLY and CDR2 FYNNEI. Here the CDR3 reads CASSEALRDYGYTF. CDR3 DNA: TGTGCCAGCAGTGAAGCGCTCCGGGACTATGGCTACACCTTC.

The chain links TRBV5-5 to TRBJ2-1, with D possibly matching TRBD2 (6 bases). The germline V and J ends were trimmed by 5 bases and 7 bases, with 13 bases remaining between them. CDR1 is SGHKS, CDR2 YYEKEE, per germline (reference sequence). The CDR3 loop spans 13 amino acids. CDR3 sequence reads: CASRRGYVNEQFF. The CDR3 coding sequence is TGTGCCAGCAGGCGGGGATACGTTAATGAGCAGTTCTTC.

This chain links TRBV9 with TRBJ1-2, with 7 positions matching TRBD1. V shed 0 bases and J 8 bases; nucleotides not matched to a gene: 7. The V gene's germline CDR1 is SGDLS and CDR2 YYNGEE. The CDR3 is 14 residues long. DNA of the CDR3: TGTGCCAGCAGCGTAGGAGGGGGCGCGTGGGGCTACACCTTC. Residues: CASSVGGGAWGYTF.

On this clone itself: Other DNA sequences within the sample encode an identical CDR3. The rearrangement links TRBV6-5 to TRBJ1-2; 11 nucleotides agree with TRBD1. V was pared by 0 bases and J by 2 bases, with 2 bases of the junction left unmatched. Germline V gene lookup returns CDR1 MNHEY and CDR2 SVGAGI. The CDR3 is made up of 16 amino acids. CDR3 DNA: TGTGCCAGCAGTTACTCTAGGACAGGGGGCAACTATGGCTACACCTTC. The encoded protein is CASSYSRTGGNYGYTF.

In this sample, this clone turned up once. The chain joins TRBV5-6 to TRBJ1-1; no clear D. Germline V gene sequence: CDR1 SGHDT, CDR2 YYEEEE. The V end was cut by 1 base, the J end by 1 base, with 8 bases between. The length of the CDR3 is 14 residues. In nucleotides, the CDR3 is TGTGCCAGCAGCTTGTATACCGGGAACACTGAAGCTTTCTTT. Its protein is CASSLYTGNTEAFF.

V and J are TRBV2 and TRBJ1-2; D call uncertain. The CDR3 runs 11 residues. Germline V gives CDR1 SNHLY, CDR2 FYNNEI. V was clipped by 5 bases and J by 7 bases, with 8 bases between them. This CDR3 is CASSSPLGYTF. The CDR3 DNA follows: TGTGCCAGCAGTTCCCCTCTTGGCTACACCTTC.

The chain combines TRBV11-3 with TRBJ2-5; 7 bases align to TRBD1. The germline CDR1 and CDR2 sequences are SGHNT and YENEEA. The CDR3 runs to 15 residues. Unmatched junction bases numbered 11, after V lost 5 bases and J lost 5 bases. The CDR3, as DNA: TGTGCCAGCAGCCACGGACCTACAGGGGTTGAGACCCAGTACTTC. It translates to CASSHGPTGVETQYF.

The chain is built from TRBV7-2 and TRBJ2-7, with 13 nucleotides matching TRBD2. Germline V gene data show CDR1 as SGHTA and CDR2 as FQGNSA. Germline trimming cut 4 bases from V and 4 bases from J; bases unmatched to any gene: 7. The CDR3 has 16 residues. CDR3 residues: CASSSGRLAGGYEQYF. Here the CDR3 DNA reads TGTGCCAGCAGCTCCGGGAGACTAGCGGGGGGATACGAGCAGTACTTC.

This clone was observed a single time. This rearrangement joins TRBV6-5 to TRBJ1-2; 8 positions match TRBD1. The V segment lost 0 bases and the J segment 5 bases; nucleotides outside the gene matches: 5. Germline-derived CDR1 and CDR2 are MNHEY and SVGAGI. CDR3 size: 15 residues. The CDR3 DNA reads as TGTGCCAGCAGTTACTCAGGCAGGGGGCTTTATGGCTACACCTTC. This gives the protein CASSYSGRGLYGYTF.

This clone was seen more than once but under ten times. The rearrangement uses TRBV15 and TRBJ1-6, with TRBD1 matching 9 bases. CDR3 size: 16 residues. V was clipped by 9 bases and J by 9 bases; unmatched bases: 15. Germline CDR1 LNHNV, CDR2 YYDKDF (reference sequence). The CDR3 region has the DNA TGTGCCACTACGTCGTCCGGGACAGGGTTTGGTTCACCCCTCCACTTT. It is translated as CATTSSGTGFGSPLHF.

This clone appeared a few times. The CDR3 loop reads CASSLGIGGLAYNEQFF. Here the CDR3 DNA reads TGCGCCAGCAGCTTGGGTATCGGGGGGCTCGCCTACAATGAGCAGTTCTTC. V and J are TRBV5-1 and TRBJ2-1; D is possibly TRBD2 (7 bases). The CDR3 sequence is 17 residues long. Germline V gene lookup returns CDR1 SGHRS and CDR2 YFSETQ. Deletions cut 0 bases from V and 2 bases from J, with 15 bases between.

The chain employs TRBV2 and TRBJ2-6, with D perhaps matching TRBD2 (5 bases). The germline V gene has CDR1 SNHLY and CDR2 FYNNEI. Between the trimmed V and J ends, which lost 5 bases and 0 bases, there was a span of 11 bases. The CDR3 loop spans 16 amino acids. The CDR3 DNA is TGTGCCAGCAGTCCGGCTAGCCACTCTGGGGCCAACGTCCTGACTTTC. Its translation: CASSPASHSGANVLTF.

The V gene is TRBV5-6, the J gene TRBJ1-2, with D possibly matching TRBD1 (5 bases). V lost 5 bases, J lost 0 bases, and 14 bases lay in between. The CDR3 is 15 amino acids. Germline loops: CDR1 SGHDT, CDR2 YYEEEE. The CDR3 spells CASRNGGVANYGYTF. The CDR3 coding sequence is TGTGCCAGCAGGAACGGGGGGGTAGCTAACTATGGCTACACCTTC.

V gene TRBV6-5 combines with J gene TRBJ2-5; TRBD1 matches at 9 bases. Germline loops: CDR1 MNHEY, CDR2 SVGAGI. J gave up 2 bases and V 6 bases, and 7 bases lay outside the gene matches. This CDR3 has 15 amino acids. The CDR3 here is CASRPQGAPQETQYF. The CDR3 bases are TGTGCCAGCAGACCACAGGGGGCCCCACAAGAGACCCAGTACTTC.

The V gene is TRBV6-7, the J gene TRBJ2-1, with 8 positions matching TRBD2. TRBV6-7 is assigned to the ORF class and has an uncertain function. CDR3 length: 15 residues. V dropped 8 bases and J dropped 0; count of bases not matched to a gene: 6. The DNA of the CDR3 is TGTGCCAGCTTAGCGGGGCTAAGCTCCTACAATGAGCAGTTCTTC. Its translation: CASLAGLSSYNEQFF.

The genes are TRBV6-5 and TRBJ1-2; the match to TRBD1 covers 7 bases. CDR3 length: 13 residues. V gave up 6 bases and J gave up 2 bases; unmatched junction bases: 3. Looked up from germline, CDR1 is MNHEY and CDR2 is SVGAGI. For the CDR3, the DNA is TGTGCCAGCAGGCAACAGGGGAACTATGGCTACACCTTC. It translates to CASRQQGNYGYTF.